Below, 22 T cell receptor beta chains from the same sample are listed, as sequenced in a study of CD8+CD57+ T cells in acquired aplastic anemia. TCR beta VDJ and CDR3 profiles were obtained from a genomic DNA template. TCRdb passed the reads through MiXCR, listing each CDR3 protein once. The repertoire includes around 190,000 distinct CDR3 sequences, roughly 55% of them detected once, and 25% to 30% sits in the top ten. The sequencing sample was made of sorted CD4+, CD8+, or CD8+CD57+ T cells (not recorded which) from PBMCs. These receptor sequences come from a human donor in good health.

J is TRBJ1-6 and V is TRBV19, with D possibly matching TRBD1 (5 bases). Germline V gene data show CDR1 as LNHDA and CDR2 as SQIVND (reference sequence). V was shortened by 6 bases and J by 3 bases, with 12 bases between the two germline ends. The CDR3 has 15 amino acids. The CDR3 coding sequence is TGTGCCAGTAGGAGACAGACTAACTATAATTCACCCCTCCACTTT. It specifies CASRRQTNYNSPLHF.

This clonotype was detected ten times or more. The rearrangement joins TRBV20-1 to TRBJ1-2, with D unresolved. Germline lookup yields CDR1 DFQATT and CDR2 SNEGSKA (reference sequence). CDR3 length: 13 residues. V shed 0 bases and J shed 2 bases, with 7 bases lying between them. This CDR3 is CSARDPENYGYTF. As DNA, the CDR3 is TGCAGTGCTAGAGATCCGGAAAACTATGGCTACACCTTC.

This clonotype showed up just a few times. The chain carries TRBV6-6 and TRBJ1-6; possibly TRBD1 for D (6 bases). This CDR3 is built from 15 residues. V was pared by 4 bases and J by 6 bases, with 13 bases between. The V gene's germline CDR1 is MNHNY and CDR2 SVGAGI (reference sequence). In DNA form, the CDR3 reads TGTGCCAGCAGTTCGAGGACAGTCCGTAATTCACCCCTCCACTTT. This gives the protein CASSSRTVRNSPLHF.

At least ten counts were recorded for this clonotype. This rearrangement joins TRBV9 to TRBJ2-1, with D perhaps TRBD1 or TRBD2 (6 bases each). The CDR3 runs 12 residues. The germline V gene encodes CDR1 SGDLS and CDR2 YYNGEE. V shed 1 base and J shed 10 bases, with 9 bases lying between them. The CDR3 DNA reads as TGTGCCAGCAGCGTATCGGGGGCCGAGCAGTTCTTC. As protein: CASSVSGAEQFF.

A few counts support this clonotype. V gene TRBV3-2 combines with J gene TRBJ1-1; TRBD1, the table's D call, lacks a check against the DNA. TRBV3-2 is labeled a pseudogene. The length of the CDR3 is 19 residues. CDR3 DNA: TGTGCCAGCAGCCAGGGGACAGGGATTATTAGTTTTAGTGACACTGAAGCTTTCTTT. Its protein is CASSQGTGIISFSDTEAFF.

About this clonotype itself: It is likely a read error, because the conserved phenylalanine at the end of the CDR3 is missing. J is TRBJ2-5 and V is TRBV20-1; D tentatively reads TRBD1 or TRBD2 (5 bases each). The V end was cut by 5 bases, the J end by 1 base, with 14 bases between. Germline CDR1 and CDR2: DFQATT and SNEGSKA (reference sequence). The CDR3 loop spans 14 amino acids. CDR3 in amino acids: CSADTTEGQETQYC. The CDR3 nucleotides read TGCAGTGCTGACACGACAGAGGGCCAAGAGACCCAGTACTGC.

This clonotype was detected many times. The gene calls are TRBV15 and TRBJ1-5, with D unresolved. Trimming took 1 base from V and 4 from J, leaving 8 bases between them. CDR1 and CDR2 (germline): LNHNV, YYDKDF (reference sequence). This CDR3 region has 14 residues. CDR3 sequence: CATSRVAVNQPQHF. The CDR3 bases are TGTGCCACCAGCAGAGTTGCGGTTAATCAGCCCCAGCATTTT.

This rearrangement joins TRBV2 to TRBJ2-3; D is ambiguous. The CDR3 is 15 amino acids. Germline V gene lookup returns CDR1 SNHLY and CDR2 FYNNEI. V lost 0 bases, J lost 0 bases, and 7 bases lay in between. The CDR3 DNA is TGTGCCAGCAGTGAAGCGGCCATAAGCACAGATACGCAGTATTTT. As protein: CASSEAAISTDTQYF.

This clonotype was recorded many times. The V call is TRBV6-5, the J call TRBJ1-1; D call uncertain. The CDR3 covers 14 residues. The germline V gene encodes CDR1 MNHEY and CDR2 SVGAGI. V was shortened by 0 bases and J by 3 bases, with 8 bases between the two germline ends. The CDR3 DNA reads as TGTGCCAGCAGTTACTCGTTCCAGGACACTGAAGCTTTCTTT. Protein product: CASSYSFQDTEAFF.

This clonotype was seen many times. The chain uses TRBV3-1 and TRBJ1-1; D unresolved. The V gene's germline CDR1 is LGHDT and CDR2 YNNKEL (reference sequence). Trimming pared 0 bases from V and 4 bases from J, leaving 9 bases between. The CDR3 totals 14 residues. In nucleotides, the CDR3 is TGTGCCAGCAGCCAAGAAACCTGGGTCACTGAAGCTTTCTTT. It translates to CASSQETWVTEAFF.

This chain links TRBV7-7 with TRBJ2-1; maybe TRBD1 (6 bases). This CDR3 is 13 amino acids long. V gave up 1 base and J gave up 10 bases, with 11 bases separating them. The germline V gene encodes CDR1 SSHAT and CDR2 FNYEAQ (reference sequence). CDR3 sequence: CASSLEGGFEQFF. In DNA form, the CDR3 reads TGTGCCAGCAGCTTAGAAGGGGGTTTCGAGCAGTTCTTC.

The chain employs TRBV5-6 and TRBJ2-3; 9 bases agree with TRBD2. V lost 4 bases and J lost 6; bases outside the gene matches: 15. The germline V gene encodes CDR1 SGHDT and CDR2 YYEEEE. CDR3 size: 17 residues. The CDR3 DNA reads as TGTGCCAGCAGCCCGGGGACGCGGGAGGGCCCAGCGGATACGCAGTATTTT. This translates into CASSPGTREGPADTQYF. Filled out from reference TRBV5-6 and TRBJ2-3, the complete variable domain reads DAGVTQSPTHLIKTRGQQVTLRCSPKSGHDTVSWYQQALGQGPQFIFQYYEEEERQRGNFPDRFSGHQFPNYSSELNVNALLLGDSALYLCASSPGTREGPADTQYFGPGTRLTVL.

This clonotype was counted a few times. Here the CDR3 omits its conserved ending phenylalanine or tryptophan, so a read error is the likely source. No DNA is shown, since the ends of the CDR3 on it are uncertain; the CDR3 is the one TCRdb lists. This rearrangement joins TRBV19 to TRBJ2-1; the D call in the table, TRBD1, was not verified against the DNA. Germline values: CDR1 LNHDA, CDR2 SQIVND (reference sequence). Inclusive of both ends, the CDR3 amounts to 15 amino acids. CDR3 residues: CASSPADRGTTMSSC.

This clonotype showed up many times. The V and J genes are TRBV27 and TRBJ2-3; 7 bases fit TRBD2. This CDR3 region has 15 residues. With 5 bases clipped from V and 4 bases from J, the junction kept 9 bases outside the gene matches. Germline V gene data show CDR1 as MNHEY and CDR2 as SMNVEV (reference sequence). The CDR3 DNA sequence: TGTGCCAGCAGTACGGGGGAGGGCCTGTCAGATACGCAGTATTTT. The encoded protein is CASSTGEGLSDTQYF.

Many counts were recorded for this clonotype. The chain employs TRBV14 and TRBJ1-5; 7 bases line up with TRBD1. CDR3 size: 13 residues. The germline V gene has CDR1 SGHDN and CDR2 FVKESK. V shed 4 bases and J 9 bases; nucleotides not matched to a gene: 6. The CDR3 region has the DNA TGTGCCAGCAGCCTGACAGGGCCATCGCCCCAGCATTTT. Encoded protein: CASSLTGPSPQHF.

This rearrangement joins TRBV2 to TRBJ1-1; D may be TRBD1 (6 bases). Looked up from germline, CDR1 is SNHLY and CDR2 is FYNNEI. The CDR3 spans 12 residues. V lost 1 base and J lost 7, with 7 bases in between. CDR3 region: CASSEGTVEAFF. DNA of the CDR3: TGTGCCAGCAGTGAAGGGACAGTTGAAGCTTTCTTT.

The rearrangement links TRBV5-1 to TRBJ1-6; tentatively, D is TRBD1 (5 bases). CDR1 and CDR2 from the germline V gene are SGHRS and YFSETQ. The ends were cut back, 4 bases at V and 6 bases at J, with 11 bases in the middle. The CDR3 consists of 14 residues. CDR3 nucleotides: TGCGCCAGCAGCGCAGACAGCACTAATTCACCCCTCCACTTT. Protein sequence: CASSADSTNSPLHF. Full variable domain (missing parts from reference TRBV5-1 and TRBJ1-6): KAGVTQTPRYLIKTRGQQVTLSCSPISGHRSVSWYQQTPGQGLQFLFEYFSETQRNKGNFPGRFSGRQFSNSRSEMNVSTLELGDSALYLCASSADSTNSPLHFGNGTRLTVT.

This chain connects TRBV7-2 to TRBJ2-5; 7 bases are a match to TRBD2. V was pared by 5 bases and J by 8 bases, with 20 bases of the junction left unmatched. This CDR3 contains 17 residues. CDR1 SGHTA and CDR2 FQGNSA come from the germline V gene. CDR3 nucleotides: TGTGCCAGCAGCCGTCCCGTGGGCGGGGGAGGCGGGAGAACCCAGTACTTC. This encodes CASSRPVGGGGGRTQYF.

This clonotype was seen just once. The chain's CDR3 is CASMDRSYEQYF. Here the CDR3 DNA reads TGTGCCAGCATGGACAGGAGCTACGAGCAGTACTTC. V is TRBV24-1 and J is TRBJ2-7; 7 positions agree with TRBD1. From germline, CDR1 is KGHDR and CDR2 SFDVKD. This CDR3 has 12 residues. V lost 11 bases to trimming and J lost 3 bases; unmatched junction nucleotides: 6.

For this clonotype: A clone one base away is much larger, so this may be a read error. The chain couples TRBV7-2 to TRBJ2-7; no definite D call. Germline lookup yields CDR1 SGHTA and CDR2 FQGNSA. The CDR3 is made up of 15 amino acids. The V end was cut by 6 bases, the J end by 4 bases, with 19 bases between. The CDR3 sequence is CASSYSTSGCYEQYF. CDR3 sequence (DNA): TGTGCCAGCAGTTACTCGACCTCTGGATGTTACGAGCAGTACTTC.

This clonotype was picked up many times. The chain couples TRBV5-1 to TRBJ1-1; tentative D call: TRBD1 (6 bases). CDR3 length: 15 amino acids. With 0 bases removed from V and 1 base from J, the gap between germline ends came to 10 bases. Germline CDR1 reads SGHRS; CDR2 reads YFSETQ. CDR3: CASSLDGGRNTEAFF. For the CDR3, the DNA is TGCGCCAGCAGCTTGGATGGGGGGCGGAACACTGAAGCTTTCTTT.

This clonotype was seen a few times. The V and J genes are TRBV5-1 and TRBJ2-7; perhaps TRBD1 as D (6 bases). The CDR3 length is 15 residues. Trimming stripped 4 bases from V and 0 bases from J, with 14 bases between. CDR1 and CDR2 from the germline V gene are SGHRS and YFSETQ. CDR3 residues: CASSPGQPSSYEQYF. The CDR3 DNA reads TGCGCCAGCAGCCCAGGACAGCCATCCTCCTACGAGCAGTACTTC.